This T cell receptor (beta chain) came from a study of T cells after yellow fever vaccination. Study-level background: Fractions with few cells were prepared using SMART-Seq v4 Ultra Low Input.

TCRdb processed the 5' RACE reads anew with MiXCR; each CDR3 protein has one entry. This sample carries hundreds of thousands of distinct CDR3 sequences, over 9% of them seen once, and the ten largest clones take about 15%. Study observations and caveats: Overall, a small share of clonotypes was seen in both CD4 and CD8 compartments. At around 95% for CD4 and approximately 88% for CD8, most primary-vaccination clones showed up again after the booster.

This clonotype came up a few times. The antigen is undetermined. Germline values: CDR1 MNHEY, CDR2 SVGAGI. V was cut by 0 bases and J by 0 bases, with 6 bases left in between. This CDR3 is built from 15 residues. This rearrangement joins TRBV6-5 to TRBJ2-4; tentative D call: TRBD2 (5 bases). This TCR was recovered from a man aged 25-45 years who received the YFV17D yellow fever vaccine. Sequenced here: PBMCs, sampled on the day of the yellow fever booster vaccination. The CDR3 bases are TGTGCCAGCAGTTACTCTGGGAGAGCCAAAAACATTCAGTACTTC. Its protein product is CASSYSGRAKNIQYF.